These T cell receptor beta chains were read from a single sample in a study of shared clonotypes between healthy human individuals. The data were produced by immunoSEQ multiplex PCR, yet TCRdb's version contains in-frame clones alone and is incomplete. The sample records approximately 2.3 million clones, 80% to 95% being singletons. Sequences were obtained from naive CD4+ T cells from PBMCs. These receptors were taken from a man aged 18 to 35 in good health. Some clones in this sample may be carry-over from other donors' samples. Both conserved end residues are part of each CDR3. A D gene is named only where the DNA matches it firmly. Clone size, where shown, is once, few, many, or a class for clones that have expanded.

clone_size: -
d_call: -
j_call: TRBJ1-1
v_call: TRBV4-1
cdr3_nt: TGCGCCAGCAGCCAGAGGGGCACGAACACTGAAGCTTTCTTT
cdr3_aa: CASSQRGTNTEAFF

clone_size: -
d_call: -
j_call: TRBJ1-1
v_call: TRBV18
cdr3_nt: TGTGCCAGCTCACCAGTCGCCTACACTGAAGCTTTCTTT
cdr3_aa: CASSPVAYTEAFF

clone_size: -
d_call: TRBD1
j_call: TRBJ2-2
v_call: TRBV7-3
cdr3_nt: TGTGCCAGCAGCCATGGCAGGGGGCTCGGCACCGGGGAGCTGTTTTTT
cdr3_aa: CASSHGRGLGTGELFF

clone_size: -
d_call: -
j_call: TRBJ2-7
v_call: TRBV4-3
cdr3_nt: TGCGCCAGCAGCCAAGGGGTAAGAACCTACGAGCAGTACTTC
cdr3_aa: CASSQGVRTYEQYF

clone_size: once
d_call: -
j_call: TRBJ2-1
v_call: TRBV15
cdr3_nt: TGTGCCACCAGCAGAGAGGACGGAAAAAACAATGAGCAGTTCTTC
cdr3_aa: CATSREDGKNNEQFF

clone_size: once
d_call: TRBD2
j_call: TRBJ2-1
v_call: TRBV28
cdr3_nt: TGTGCCAGCAAAGTAGCACTAGCGGAAGGATACAATGAGCAGTTCTTC
cdr3_aa: CASKVALAEGYNEQFF

clone_size: once
d_call: TRBD2
j_call: TRBJ2-1
v_call: TRBV18
cdr3_nt: TGTGCCAGCTCACCCACGGGAGGGACCAATGAGCAGTTCTTC
cdr3_aa: CASSPTGGTNEQFF

clone_size: -
d_call: TRBD1
j_call: TRBJ1-4
v_call: TRBV7-2
cdr3_nt: TGTGCCAGCAGCTCCTACAGGGGGCGAGGTGAAAAACTGTTTTTT
cdr3_aa: CASSSYRGRGEKLFF

clone_size: -
d_call: TRBD1
j_call: TRBJ2-7
v_call: TRBV30
cdr3_nt: TGTGCCTGGAGGGAACCGGGACAGGGCTACGAGCAGTACTTC
cdr3_aa: CAWREPGQGYEQYF

clone_size: -
d_call: -
j_call: TRBJ1-1
v_call: TRBV7-8
cdr3_nt: TGTGCCAGCAAGCAGGGTGGGACTGAAGCTTTCTTT
cdr3_aa: CASKQGGTEAFF

clone_size: -
d_call: -
j_call: TRBJ2-7
v_call: TRBV28
cdr3_nt: TGTGCCAGTGGGGCCGGGTCCTACGAGCAGTACTTC
cdr3_aa: CASGAGSYEQYF

clone_size: -
d_call: TRBD1
j_call: TRBJ1-1
v_call: TRBV9
cdr3_nt: TGTGCCAGCAGCGACCGGGACAGGGGAAGCGAAGCTTTCTTT
cdr3_aa: CASSDRDRGSEAFF

clone_size: -
d_call: -
j_call: TRBJ1-1
v_call: TRBV28
cdr3_nt: TGTGCCAGCAGTAGTGGGGGGCATACCCTTGAAGCTTTCTTT
cdr3_aa: CASSSGGHTLEAFF

clone_size: -
d_call: TRBD1
j_call: TRBJ2-7
v_call: TRBV7-3
cdr3_nt: TGTGCCAGCAGCCAAACGGACAGGTCCCACGAGCAGTACTTC
cdr3_aa: CASSQTDRSHEQYF

clone_size: few
d_call: -
j_call: TRBJ1-5
v_call: TRBV4-1
cdr3_nt: TGCGCCAGCAGCCAAGTATCAGTTAACCAGCCCCAGCATTTT
cdr3_aa: CASSQVSVNQPQHF

clone_size: -
d_call: TRBD2
j_call: TRBJ2-5
v_call: TRBV5-4
cdr3_nt: TGTGCCAGCAGCCCCGGGACTAGCGCGTACCAAGAGACCCAGTACTTC
cdr3_aa: CASSPGTSAYQETQYF

clone_size: -
d_call: -
j_call: TRBJ1-1
v_call: TRBV30
cdr3_nt: TGTGCCTGGAACAAAGGGGGGGAAGCTTTCTTT
cdr3_aa: CAWNKGGEAFF

clone_size: -
d_call: -
j_call: TRBJ2-7
v_call: TRBV7-3
cdr3_nt: TGTGCCAGCAGCTTTAGCCCCGGGGGCGAGCAGTACTTC
cdr3_aa: CASSFSPGGEQYF

clone_size: -
d_call: -
j_call: TRBJ1-2
v_call: TRBV7-3
cdr3_nt: TGTGCCAGCAGCCAGGGTAGTAACTATGGCTACACCTTC
cdr3_aa: CASSQGSNYGYTF

clone_size: -
d_call: -
j_call: TRBJ2-1
v_call: TRBV10-3
cdr3_nt: TGTGCCATCAGGGGAGACAATGAGCAGTTCTTC
cdr3_aa: CAIRGDNEQFF